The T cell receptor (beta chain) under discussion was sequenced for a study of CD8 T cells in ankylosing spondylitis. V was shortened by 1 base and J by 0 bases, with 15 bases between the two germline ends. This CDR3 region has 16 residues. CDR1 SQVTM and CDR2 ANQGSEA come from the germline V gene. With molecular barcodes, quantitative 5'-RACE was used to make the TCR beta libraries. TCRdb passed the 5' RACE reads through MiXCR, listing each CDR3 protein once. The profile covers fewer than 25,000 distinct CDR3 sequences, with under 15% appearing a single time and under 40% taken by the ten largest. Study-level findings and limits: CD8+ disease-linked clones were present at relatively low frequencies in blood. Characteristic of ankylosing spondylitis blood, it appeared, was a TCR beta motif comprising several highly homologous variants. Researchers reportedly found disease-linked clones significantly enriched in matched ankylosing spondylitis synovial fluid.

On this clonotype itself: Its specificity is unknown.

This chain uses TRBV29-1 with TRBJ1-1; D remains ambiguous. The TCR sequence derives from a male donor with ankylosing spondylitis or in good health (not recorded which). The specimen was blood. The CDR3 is CSVEGVRSEVNTEAFF. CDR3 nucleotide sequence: TGCAGCGTTGAAGGTGTCCGGAGTGAGGTGAACACTGAAGCTTTCTTT.